The sequence of this TCR beta chain was determined in a study of regulatory T cells in long-lasting Graves disease. Study-level background: Persistent Graves' disease meant over 5 years of antithyroid drugs with positive TSH receptor antibodies.

The authors built TCR beta libraries using iRepertoire HTBI primers and Arm-PCR of CDR3 regions. Each CDR3 protein gets one entry after TCRdb re-called the multiplex PCR reads with MiXCR. The profile covers 700,000 or so distinct CDR3 sequences, with 25% to 35% appearing a single time and 35% to 55% taken by the ten largest. The sample's time point: persistent/refractory GD, antithyroid drugs over 5 years with positive TRAb. PBMC-extracted RNA yielded the TCR library. Patients were from an endocrinology department in Xi'an, China. Study-level findings and limits: Fewer public clonotypes were shared by new patients (approximately 1,000) than by persistent patients (about 2,800). Relative to newly diagnosed Graves' patients, persistent ones had lower TCR diversity.

Trimming took 7 bases from V and 10 from J; bases not matched to a gene: 10. The CDR3 contains 14 residues. In germline, CDR1 is MNHNS, CDR2 SASEGT. In this sample, this clonotype turned up a few times. Its antigen is not identified. This sample comprised peripheral blood mononuclear cells (PBMCs), obtained when the disease was refractory, from a patient treated with antithyroid drugs. The V call is TRBV6-1, the J call TRBJ1-6; 7 nucleotides align to TRBD1. The TCR was taken from a female donor with Graves disease. The CDR3 DNA is TGTGCCAGCAATCCAGGGGGAGTAGGGTCACCCCTCCACTTT. It translates to CASNPGGVGSPLHF.